A selection of T cell receptor beta chains follows, all from one sample in a study of STAT5B mutations in CD4+ large granular lymphocyte leukemia. TCRdb's table, derived via immunoSEQ multiplex PCR, lists solely in-frame clones and lacks some. The sample has 20,000 to 25,000 clones, 79% seen once. Sequencing was done on a sample of CD4+ T cells from blood buffy coats. The receptors here all came from a human donor in good health. CDR3s include the opening cysteine and the closing phenylalanine or tryptophan. A D gene is named only where the DNA matches it firmly. Not every row has a clone size; where given, it reads once, few, many or a size class.

>TRBJ1-2|.|few|TRBV5-6
CASSLVGADGGGYTF
TGTGCCAGCAGCTTGGTCGGGGCCGATGGGGGTGGCTACACCTTC
>TRBJ1-6|.|.|TRBV27
CASSFYDFNSPLHF
TGTGCCAGCAGTTTTTACGATTTTAATTCACCCCTCCACTTT
>TRBJ1-1|.|few|TRBV7-6
CASSSSPGETEAFF
TGTGCCAGCAGCTCAAGCCCGGGGGAGACTGAAGCTTTCTTT
>TRBJ1-4|.|.|TRBV6-4
CASSLNWAPNEKLFF
TGTGCCAGCAGCCTCAATTGGGCCCCTAATGAAAAACTGTTTTTT
>TRBJ2-1|.|.|TRBV11-3
CASSLNTRNEQFF
TGTGCCAGCAGCTTAAACACTAGGAATGAGCAGTTCTTC
>TRBJ2-5|.|.|TRBV2
CASTDPRTSAGRHQETQYF
TGTGCCAGCACAGACCCCAGGACGTCGGCGGGACGCCACCAAGAGACCCAGTACTTC
>TRBJ1-1|.|.|TRBV5-4
CASSLGGGTVKTEAFF
TGTGCCAGCAGCTTGGGCGGAGGGACGGTAAAGACTGAAGCTTTCTTT
>TRBJ2-1|.|.|TRBV10-3
CAISESNSGDEQFF
TGTGCCATCAGTGAGTCGAATTCCGGGGACGAGCAGTTCTTC
>TRBJ2-4|.|.|TRBV2
CASIFQPIAKNIQYF
TGTGCCAGCATTTTCCAGCCAATAGCCAAAAACATTCAGTACTTC
>TRBJ2-7|.|.|TRBV11-2
CASSPINRVGSYEQYF
TGTGCCAGCAGCCCTATAAACAGGGTAGGGTCCTACGAGCAGTACTTC
>TRBJ1-2|TRBD1|few|TRBV6-5
CASSYRGQGGYTF
TGTGCCAGCAGTTACCGTGGACAGGGGGGCTACACCTTC
>TRBJ1-2|TRBD1|.|TRBV5-6
CASSLFHQGQGTGGYTF
TGTGCCAGCAGCTTGTTCCACCAGGGACAGGGAACGGGGGGCTACACCTTC
>TRBJ1-2|.|.|TRBV27
CASTVQAGLNYGYTF
TGTGCCAGCACCGTGCAGGCCGGCCTTAACTATGGCTACACCTTC
>TRBJ2-3|TRBD2|.|TRBV9
CASSVVQREGLRSTDTQYF
TGTGCCAGCAGCGTAGTCCAGCGGGAGGGACTACGAAGCACAGATACGCAGTATTTT
>TRBJ1-1|.|.|TRBV11-3
CASSLVGVDTEAFF
TGTGCCAGCAGCTTAGTTGGGGTGGACACTGAAGCTTTCTTT
>TRBJ2-5|.|.|TRBV27
CASSLRGVETQYF
TGTGCCAGCAGTTTAAGGGGGGTAGAGACCCAGTACTTC